One and the same sample provided the 17 T cell receptor beta chains below, sequenced in a study of shared clonotypes between healthy human individuals. Repertoires were generated with immunoSEQ multiplex PCR, while TCRdb's copy carries only in-frame clones and drops some. The table has 980,000 or so clones, about three quarters seen once. Source material: memory CD4+ T cells sorted from blood. Stated subset: CD45RA-negative fraction. The receptors were gathered from a man between 18 and 29 years old in good health.

This clone was picked up one time. At one of its ends the junction is not consistent with the germline gene, which may arise from a read error. The chain employs TRBV7-7 and TRBJ2-2, with TRBD1 identical over 8 bases. In germline, CDR1 is SSHAT, CDR2 FNYEAQ (reference sequence). The CDR3 spans 15 residues. The CDR3 DNA reads as TGTGCTAGCAGCCTCCGGACAGGGACCACCGGGGAGCTGTTTTTT. Its translation is CASSLRTGTTGELFF.

V and J are TRBV5-1 and TRBJ2-7; 7 positions agree with TRBD2. The ends lost 5 bases at V and 6 bases at J; junction bases unmatched: 8. This CDR3 spans 13 amino acids. Germline V CDR1 and CDR2: SGHRS, YFSETQ. CDR3 sequence reads: CASSPTAGVEQYF. DNA for the CDR3: TGCGCCAGCAGTCCTACGGCGGGGGTCGAGCAGTACTTC.

This clone has a handful of counts. The chain joins TRBV5-8 to TRBJ2-7, with a weak D call TRBD1 (6 bases). Trimming removed 9 bases from V and 6 bases from J, with 16 bases in between. In germline, CDR1 is SGHTS, CDR2 YDEGEE. The CDR3 covers 12 residues. The CDR3 region is CAMENREGEQYF. CDR3 in DNA: TGTGCCATGGAGAACAGGGAAGGCGAGCAGTACTTC.

The chain has TRBV9 and TRBJ1-6, with 10 bases matching TRBD1. The CDR3 is 15 residues long. Per germline, CDR1 SGDLS and CDR2 YYNGEE. The V gene end was trimmed by 3 bases and the J gene end by 7 bases; junction bases not matched to a gene: 4. Written as DNA, the CDR3 is TGTGCCAGCAGCGCGGGGACAGGGGCCAATTCACCCCTCCACTTT. Its translation is CASSAGTGANSPLHF.

The chain is built from TRBV28 and TRBJ1-5; 7 bases are shared with TRBD1. The CDR3 consists of 12 residues. V gave up 7 bases and J gave up 9 bases; unmatched junction bases: 6. CDR1 is MDHEN and CDR2 is SYDVKM in the germline V gene. In nucleotides, the CDR3 is TGTGCCAGCAACTTACAGGGGCGGCCCCAGCATTTT. It yields the protein CASNLQGRPQHF.

This clone was detected a few times. The V call is TRBV7-2, the J call TRBJ2-1; D gene ambiguous. The CDR3 is 13 amino acids. With 2 bases removed from V and 9 bases from J, the gap between germline ends came to 11 bases. The V gene's germline CDR1 is SGHTA and CDR2 FQGNSA. CDR3: CASSLSLVREQFF. CDR3 nucleotide sequence: TGTGCCAGCAGCTTATCGTTAGTACGTGAGCAGTTCTTC. Full variable domain (missing parts from reference TRBV7-2 and TRBJ2-1): GAGVSQSPSNKVTEKGKDVELRCDPISGHTALYWYRQSLGQGLEFLIYFQGNSAPDKSGLPSDRFSAERTGGSVSTLTIQRTQQEDSAVYLCASSLSLVREQFFGPGTRLTVL.

Here the CDR3 DNA reads TGTGCCAGCAGGGCGACTGGTGAAAAACTGTTTTTT. This encodes CASRATGEKLFF. V is TRBV6-6 and J is TRBJ1-4; D unclear. Trimming took off 6 bases at V and 7 bases at J, with 9 bases between the two ends. The CDR3 runs 12 residues. The germline gives CDR1 MNHNY, CDR2 SVGAGI (reference sequence).

The J gene is TRBJ2-3, the V gene TRBV5-4; D is possibly TRBD1 (5 bases). V was shortened by 4 bases and J by 1 base, with 10 bases between the two germline ends. Germline V CDR1 and CDR2: SGHNT, YYREEE (reference sequence). There are 14 residues in the CDR3. The CDR3 sequence is CASSLSGRTDTQYF. Written as DNA, the CDR3 is TGTGCCAGCAGCCTGTCAGGGCGCACAGATACGCAGTATTTT.

The chain links TRBV19 to TRBJ1-6; D gene unclear. Trimming took off 1 base at V and 6 bases at J, with 4 bases between the two ends. Germline CDR1 reads LNHDA; CDR2 reads SQIVND (reference sequence). The CDR3 runs 13 residues. Here the CDR3 reads CASSIAANSPLHF. CDR3 DNA: TGTGCCAGTAGTATAGCTGCTAATTCACCCCTCCACTTT.

This chain joins TRBV4-2 and TRBJ2-7; 7 bases map to TRBD1. Germline V gene sequence: CDR1 LGHNA, CDR2 YNFKEQ. J lost 4 bases, V lost 4 bases, and 4 bases had no gene match. CDR3 length equals 13 residues. The CDR3 reads CASSPGQQYEQYF. The CDR3 DNA is TGTGCCAGCAGCCCGGGACAGCAATACGAGCAGTACTTC.

As to this clone: At one boundary the junction diverges from the germline segment, which might be a read error. The chain joins TRBV7-7 to TRBJ2-3; 12 nucleotides align to TRBD1. Germline V CDR1 and CDR2: SSHAT, FNYEAQ (reference sequence). The CDR3 runs to 16 residues. Here the CDR3 DNA reads TGTGCTAGCAGCTTAGGGGACAGGGGGCAGACAGATACGCAGTATTTT. As protein: CASSLGDRGQTDTQYF.

This sequence joins TRBV10-2 and TRBJ2-7, with D perhaps being TRBD1 or TRBD2 (5 bases each). Trimming took off 2 bases at V and 2 bases at J, with 10 bases between the two ends. There are 14 residues in the CDR3. Per germline, CDR1 WSHSY and CDR2 SAAADI. CDR3 region: CASSEGTLTYEQYF. CDR3 in DNA: TGCGCCAGCAGTGAGGGGACGCTAACCTACGAGCAGTACTTC.

V gene TRBV9 combines with J gene TRBJ2-1, with a weak D call TRBD2 (5 bases). Germline values: CDR1 SGDLS, CDR2 YYNGEE. The CDR3 sequence is 15 residues long. V was pared by 3 bases and J by 0 bases, with 10 bases between. CDR3 in DNA: TGTGCCAGCAGCGGGCAGCGGAGCTCCTACAATGAGCAGTTCTTC. Translation: CASSGQRSSYNEQFF.

The chain recombines TRBV19 with TRBJ2-3; 10 nucleotides agree with TRBD2. The CDR3 extends over 16 amino acids. V lost 4 bases, J lost 5 bases, and 9 bases stayed unmatched. In germline, CDR1 is LNHDA, CDR2 SQIVND (reference sequence). CDR3 loop: CASSKLLAGKGDTQYF. The DNA for the CDR3 is TGTGCCAGTAGTAAATTACTAGCGGGAAAGGGAGATACGCAGTATTTT. Drawing the rest from reference TRBV19 and TRBJ2-3, the complete variable domain is DGGITQSPKYLFRKEGQNVTLSCEQNLNHDAMYWYRQDPGQGLRLIYYSQIVNDFQKGDIAEGYSVSREKKESFPLTVTSAQKNPTAFYLCASSKLLAGKGDTQYFGPGTRLTVL.

The chain uses TRBV28 and TRBJ2-7; TRBD1 aligns across 9 bases. V trimming: 2 bases; J trimming: 3 bases; junction bases outside the gene matches: 8. CDR3 size: 16 residues. Germline CDR1 MDHEN, CDR2 SYDVKM. DNA for the CDR3: TGTGCCAGCAGTTTACCGGGACAGGGAGGGTACTACGAGCAGTACTTC. It encodes CASSLPGQGGYYEQYF. The whole variable domain, filled in from reference TRBV28 and TRBJ2-7, reads DVKVTQSSRYLVKRTGEKVFLECVQDMDHENMFWYRQDPGLGLRLIYFSYDVKMKEKGDIPEGYSVSREKKERFSLILESASTNQTSMYLCASSLPGQGGYYEQYFGPGTRLTVT.

The rearrangement links TRBV30 to TRBJ1-4; the D gene is possibly TRBD1 (5 bases). Trimming pared 7 bases from V and 6 bases from J, leaving 9 bases between. The CDR3 has 11 residues. Germline CDR1 GTSNPN, CDR2 SVGIG (reference sequence). The CDR3 reads CALKGHEKLFF. As DNA, the CDR3 is TGTGCCTTGAAGGGGCATGAAAAACTGTTTTTT.

The chain uses TRBV9 and TRBJ2-7; D remains ambiguous. Trimming pared 0 bases from V and 6 bases from J, leaving 16 bases between. This CDR3 has 15 amino acids. Per germline, CDR1 SGDLS and CDR2 YYNGEE. The CDR3 bases are TGTGCCAGCAGCGTAGGTGTTAAGATGGAGTCCGAGCAGTACTTC. Translating gives CASSVGVKMESEQYF.